Below are 8 T cell receptor beta chains sequenced from a single sample in a study of cytomegalovirus exposure and HLA in healthy donors. PCR involved 60 Vbeta and 13 Jbeta primers. Generated by immunoSEQ multiplex PCR, the TCRdb table keeps only in-frame clones and is missing some. Seen here are 130,000 or so clones, around 72% observed once, and the top ten hold roughly 4%. The sample consisted of PBMCs. These receptors originate from a man younger than 30 in good health and CMV-seropositive.

This chain links TRBV28 with TRBJ2-7, with TRBD2 matching 14 bases. Germline V CDR1 and CDR2: MDHEN, SYDVKM. The CDR3 is made up of 15 amino acids. The trim removed 5 bases at V and 6 bases at J, leaving 6 bases unmatched. The CDR3 bases are TGTGCCAGCAGTCGGGGACTAGCGGGAGCTTTCGAGCAGTACTTC. Amino acid sequence: CASSRGLAGAFEQYF.

The chain has TRBV5-5 and TRBJ2-7; maybe TRBD1 (6 bases). Trimming took 4 bases from V and 2 from J, leaving 13 bases between them. From germline, CDR1 is SGHKS and CDR2 YYEKEE (reference sequence). The CDR3 sequence is 14 residues long. The CDR3 sequence: CASSPGTPPYEQYF. As DNA, the CDR3 is TGTGCCAGCAGCCCCGGGACACCGCCCTACGAGCAGTACTTC.

The chain joins TRBV7-6 to TRBJ1-1; possible D gene TRBD1, 6 bases. The germline V gene encodes CDR1 SGHVS and CDR2 FNYEAQ. The CDR3 has 13 amino acids. Between the trimmed V and J ends, which lost 0 bases and 8 bases, there was a span of 10 bases. This CDR3 reads CASSLARGREAFF. The CDR3 DNA reads TGTGCCAGCAGCTTAGCGCGGGGGCGGGAAGCTTTCTTT.

J is TRBJ1-1 and V is TRBV6-5; 7 bases map to TRBD1. The CDR3 is 14 residues long. The V and J ends lost 6 bases and 2 bases, in that order; junction bases with no gene match: 6. CDR1 MNHEY and CDR2 SVGAGI come from the germline V gene. The CDR3 sequence: CASSLTGPNTEAFF. The DNA of the CDR3 is TGTGCCAGCAGCCTGACAGGGCCCAACACTGAAGCTTTCTTT.

J is TRBJ2-5 and V is TRBV9; 14 bases align to TRBD2. Trimming took 4 bases from V and 4 from J; bases not matched to a gene: 3. The CDR3 has 15 residues. CDR1 is SGDLS and CDR2 is YYNGEE in the germline V gene. CDR3 amino acids: CASSPGLAGVETQYF. The DNA for the CDR3 is TGTGCCAGCAGCCCGGGACTAGCGGGAGTAGAGACCCAGTACTTC.

The CDR3 nucleotides are TGTGCCAGCAGTGACTGGCAGGTACGAGAGACCCAGTACTTC. It specifies CASSDWQVRETQYF. The V and J genes are TRBV6-1 and TRBJ2-5, with D uncertain. V shed 3 bases and J shed 4 bases, with 12 bases lying between them. Germline values: CDR1 MNHNS, CDR2 SASEGT. CDR3 length equals 14 residues.

The chain recombines TRBV4-2 with TRBJ2-3; weak D call: TRBD2 (6 bases). This CDR3 has 14 residues. Germline values: CDR1 LGHNA, CDR2 YNFKEQ. With 4 bases removed from V and 5 bases from J, the gap between germline ends came to 13 bases. In nucleotides, the CDR3 is TGTGCCAGCAGCCGGGTGGAGGGCCTAGATACGCAGTATTTT. Amino acids: CASSRVEGLDTQYF.

The V gene is TRBV6-1, the J gene TRBJ1-1; D unclear. The CDR3 has 13 residues. V was shortened by 11 bases and J by 1 base, with 14 bases between the two germline ends. Per the germline V gene, CDR1 is MNHNS and CDR2 is SASEGT. The CDR3 loop reads CACSSLPNTEAFF. The CDR3 nucleotides read TGTGCCTGTTCCTCACTGCCGAACACTGAAGCTTTCTTT.